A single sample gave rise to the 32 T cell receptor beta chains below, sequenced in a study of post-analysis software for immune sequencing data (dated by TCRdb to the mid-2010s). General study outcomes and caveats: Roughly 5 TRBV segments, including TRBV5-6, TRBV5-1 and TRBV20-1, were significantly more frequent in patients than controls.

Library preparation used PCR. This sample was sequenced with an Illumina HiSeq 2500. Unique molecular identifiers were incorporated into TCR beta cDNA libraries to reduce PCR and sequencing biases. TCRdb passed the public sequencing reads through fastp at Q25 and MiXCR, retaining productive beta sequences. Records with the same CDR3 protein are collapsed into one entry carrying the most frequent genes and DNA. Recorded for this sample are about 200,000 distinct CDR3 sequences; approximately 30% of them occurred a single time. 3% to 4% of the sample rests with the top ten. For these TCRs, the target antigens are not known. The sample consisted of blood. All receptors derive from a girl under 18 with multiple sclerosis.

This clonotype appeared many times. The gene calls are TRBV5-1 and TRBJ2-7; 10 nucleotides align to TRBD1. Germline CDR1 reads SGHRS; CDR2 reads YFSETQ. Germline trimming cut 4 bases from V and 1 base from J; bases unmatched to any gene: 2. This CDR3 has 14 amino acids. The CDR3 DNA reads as TGCGCCAGCAGCGGGACAGGGGCGTCCTACGAGCAGTACTTC. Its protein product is CASSGTGASYEQYF.

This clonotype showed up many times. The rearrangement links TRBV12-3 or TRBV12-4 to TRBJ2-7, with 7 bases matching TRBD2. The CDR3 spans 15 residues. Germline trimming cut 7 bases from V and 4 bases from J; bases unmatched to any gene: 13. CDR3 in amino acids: CASTPGLVLPYEQYF. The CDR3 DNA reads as TGTGCCAGCACCCCCGGACTAGTCCTTCCATACGAGCAGTACTTC.

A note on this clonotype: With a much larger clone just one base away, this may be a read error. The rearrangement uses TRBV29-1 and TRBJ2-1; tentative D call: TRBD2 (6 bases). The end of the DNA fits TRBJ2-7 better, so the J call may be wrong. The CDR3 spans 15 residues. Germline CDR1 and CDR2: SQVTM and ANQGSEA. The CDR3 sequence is CSVPTWDWKYNEQYF. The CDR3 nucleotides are TGCAGCGTGCCAACATGGGACTGGAAATACAATGAGCAGTACTTC.

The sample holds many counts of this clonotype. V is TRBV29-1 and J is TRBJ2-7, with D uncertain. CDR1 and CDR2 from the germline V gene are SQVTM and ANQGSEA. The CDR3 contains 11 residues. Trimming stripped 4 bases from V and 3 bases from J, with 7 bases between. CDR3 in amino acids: CSVVWGYEQYF. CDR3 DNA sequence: TGCAGCGTTGTTTGGGGCTACGAGCAGTACTTC.

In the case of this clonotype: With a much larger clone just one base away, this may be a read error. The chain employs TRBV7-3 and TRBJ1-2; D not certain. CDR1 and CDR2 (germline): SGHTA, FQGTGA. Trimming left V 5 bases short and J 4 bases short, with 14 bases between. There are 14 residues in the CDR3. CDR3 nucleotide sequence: TGTGCCAGCAGCCCGGACGGAAACTGCTATGGCTACACCTTC. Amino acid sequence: CASSPDGNCYGYTF.

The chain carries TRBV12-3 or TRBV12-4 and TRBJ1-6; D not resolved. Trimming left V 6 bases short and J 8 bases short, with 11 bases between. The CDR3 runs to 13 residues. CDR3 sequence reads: CASSTYQDSPLHF. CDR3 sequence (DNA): TGTGCCAGCAGCACATATCAGGATTCACCCCTCCACTTT.

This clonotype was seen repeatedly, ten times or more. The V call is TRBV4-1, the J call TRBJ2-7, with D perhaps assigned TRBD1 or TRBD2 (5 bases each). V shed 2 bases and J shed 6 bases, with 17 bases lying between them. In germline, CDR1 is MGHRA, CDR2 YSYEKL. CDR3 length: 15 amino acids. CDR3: CASSQLGPPIGEQYF. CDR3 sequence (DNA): TGCGCCAGCAGCCAACTGGGACCTCCTATCGGCGAGCAGTACTTC.

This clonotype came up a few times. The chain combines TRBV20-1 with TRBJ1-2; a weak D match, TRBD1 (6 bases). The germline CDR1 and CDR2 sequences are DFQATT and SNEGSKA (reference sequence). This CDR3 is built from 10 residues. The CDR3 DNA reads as TGCGGACAGCTGAACTATGGCTACACCTTC. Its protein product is CGQLNYGYTF.

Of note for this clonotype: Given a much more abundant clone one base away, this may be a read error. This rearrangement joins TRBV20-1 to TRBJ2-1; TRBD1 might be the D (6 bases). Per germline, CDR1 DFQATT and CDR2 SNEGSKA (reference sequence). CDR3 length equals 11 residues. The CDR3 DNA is TGCAGGGCTAACAGGGCCAATGAGCAGTTCTTC. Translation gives CRANRANEQFF.

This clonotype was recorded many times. The chain's CDR3 is CASSQSYGHKNEQFF. CDR3 bases: TGCGCCAGCAGCCAATCGTACGGCCACAAGAATGAGCAGTTCTTC. The rearrangement joins TRBV4-1 to TRBJ2-1; unclear D gene. Germline CDR1 and CDR2: MGHRA and YSYEKL. V lost 2 bases and J lost 7, with 15 bases in between. The CDR3 runs to 15 residues.

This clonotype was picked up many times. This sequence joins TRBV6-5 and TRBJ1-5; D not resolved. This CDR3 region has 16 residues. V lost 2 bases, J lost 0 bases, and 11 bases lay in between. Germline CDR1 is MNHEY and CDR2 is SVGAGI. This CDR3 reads CASSYGPRYSNQPQHF. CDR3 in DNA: TGTGCCAGCAGTTACGGACCGAGATATAGCAATCAGCCCCAGCATTTT.

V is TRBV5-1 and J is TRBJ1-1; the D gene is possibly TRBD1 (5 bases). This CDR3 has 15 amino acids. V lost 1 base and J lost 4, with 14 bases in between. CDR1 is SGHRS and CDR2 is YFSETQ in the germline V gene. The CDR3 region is CASSLSKGGGTEAFF. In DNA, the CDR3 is TGCGCCAGCAGCTTGTCAAAGGGTGGGGGCACTGAAGCTTTCTTT.

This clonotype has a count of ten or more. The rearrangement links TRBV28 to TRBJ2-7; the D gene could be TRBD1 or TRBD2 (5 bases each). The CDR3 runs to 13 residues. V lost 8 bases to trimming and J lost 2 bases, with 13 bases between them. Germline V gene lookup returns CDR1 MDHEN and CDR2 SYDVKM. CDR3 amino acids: CASVDGTTYEQYF. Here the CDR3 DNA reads TGTGCCAGCGTCGATGGGACCACCTACGAGCAGTACTTC.

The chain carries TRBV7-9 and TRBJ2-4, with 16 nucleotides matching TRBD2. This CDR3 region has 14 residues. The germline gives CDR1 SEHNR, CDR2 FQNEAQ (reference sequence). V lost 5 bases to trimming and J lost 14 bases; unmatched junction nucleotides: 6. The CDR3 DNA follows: TGTGCCAGCAGCGCGACCGGGACTAGCGGGAGGGAGTACTTC. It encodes CASSATGTSGREYF.

The CDR3 sequence is CASSGRTGVQETQYF. CDR3 bases: TGTGCCAGCAGCGGAAGGACAGGAGTCCAAGAGACCCAGTACTTC. V usage is TRBV7-2 and J usage is TRBJ2-5, with TRBD1 matching over 7 bases. After removal of 5 bases from V and 1 base from J, the junction contained 7 bases not matched to a gene. The CDR3 runs 15 residues. CDR1 is SGHTA, CDR2 FQGNSA, per germline. Full variable domain (missing parts from reference TRBV7-2 and TRBJ2-5): GAGVSQSPSNKVTEKGKDVELRCDPISGHTALYWYRQSLGQGLEFLIYFQGNSAPDKSGLPSDRFSAERTGGSVSTLTIQRTQQEDSAVYLCASSGRTGVQETQYFGPGTRLLVL.

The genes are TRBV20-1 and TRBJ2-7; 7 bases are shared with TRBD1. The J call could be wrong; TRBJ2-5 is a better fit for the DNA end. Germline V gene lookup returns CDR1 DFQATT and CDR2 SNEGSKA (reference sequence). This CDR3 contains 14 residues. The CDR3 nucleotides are TGCAGTGCTAGAGAAGGGACAGCCCAAGAGACCCAGTACTTC. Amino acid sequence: CSAREGTAQETQYF.

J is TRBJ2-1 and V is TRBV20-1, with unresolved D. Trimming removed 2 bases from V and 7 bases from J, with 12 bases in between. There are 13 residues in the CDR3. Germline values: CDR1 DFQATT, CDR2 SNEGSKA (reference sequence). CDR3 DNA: TGCAGTGCTAGATCCCCAACCGGGAATGAGCAGTTCTTC. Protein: CSARSPTGNEQFF.

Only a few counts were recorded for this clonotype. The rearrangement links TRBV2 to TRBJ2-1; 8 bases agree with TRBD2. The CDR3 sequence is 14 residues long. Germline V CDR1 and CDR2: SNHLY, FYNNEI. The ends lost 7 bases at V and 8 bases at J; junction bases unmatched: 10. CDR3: CASTGTRSIDEQFF. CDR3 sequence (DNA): TGTGCCAGCACCGGGACTAGAAGTATTGATGAGCAGTTCTTC. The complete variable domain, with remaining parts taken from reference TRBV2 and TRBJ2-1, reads EPEVTQTPSHQVTQMGQEVILRCVPISNHLYFYWYRQILGQKVEFLVSFYNNEISEKSEIFDDQFSVERPDGSNFTLKIRSTKLEDSAMYFCASTGTRSIDEQFFGPGTRLTVL.

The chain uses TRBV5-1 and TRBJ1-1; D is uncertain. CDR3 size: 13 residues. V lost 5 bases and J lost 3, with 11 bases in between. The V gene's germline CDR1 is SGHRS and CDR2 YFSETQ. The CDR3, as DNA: TGCGCCAGCAGTCGGTCCGGGGACACTGAAGCTTTCTTT. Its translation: CASSRSGDTEAFF.

CDR3 in amino acids: CSAGTSGNEVQFF. In DNA, the CDR3 is TGCAGTGCTGGGACTAGCGGTAACGAGGTGCAGTTCTTC. The chain is built from TRBV20-1 and TRBJ2-1; 11 bases match TRBD2. Looked up from germline, CDR1 is DFQATT and CDR2 is SNEGSKA (reference sequence). The CDR3 has 13 residues. Unmatched junction bases numbered 9, after V lost 5 bases and J lost 12 bases.

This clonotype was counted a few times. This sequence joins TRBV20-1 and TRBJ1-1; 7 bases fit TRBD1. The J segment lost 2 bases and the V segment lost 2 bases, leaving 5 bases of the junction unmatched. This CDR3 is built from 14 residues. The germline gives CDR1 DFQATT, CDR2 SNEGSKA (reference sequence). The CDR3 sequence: CSARRGLPNTEAFF. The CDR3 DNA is TGCAGTGCTAGAAGGGGGCTCCCAAACACTGAAGCTTTCTTT.

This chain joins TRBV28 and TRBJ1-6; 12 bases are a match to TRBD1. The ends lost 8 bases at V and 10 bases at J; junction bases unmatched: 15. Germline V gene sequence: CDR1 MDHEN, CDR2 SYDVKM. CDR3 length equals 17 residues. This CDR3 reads CASRKVPGQGARSPLHF. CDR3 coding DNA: TGTGCCAGCCGTAAGGTACCGGGACAGGGGGCGCGATCACCCCTCCACTTT. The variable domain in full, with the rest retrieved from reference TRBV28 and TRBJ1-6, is DVKVTQSSRYLVKRTGEKVFLECVQDMDHENMFWYRQDPGLGLRLIYFSYDVKMKEKGDIPEGYSVSREKKERFSLILESASTNQTSMYLCASRKVPGQGARSPLHFGNGTRLTVT.

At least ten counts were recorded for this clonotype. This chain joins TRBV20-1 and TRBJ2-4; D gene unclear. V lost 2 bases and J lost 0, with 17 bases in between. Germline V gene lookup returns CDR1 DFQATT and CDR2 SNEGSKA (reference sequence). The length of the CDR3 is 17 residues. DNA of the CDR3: TGCAGTGCTAGACCGACGGGCGACCCTATAGCCAAAAACATTCAGTACTTC. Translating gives CSARPTGDPIAKNIQYF.

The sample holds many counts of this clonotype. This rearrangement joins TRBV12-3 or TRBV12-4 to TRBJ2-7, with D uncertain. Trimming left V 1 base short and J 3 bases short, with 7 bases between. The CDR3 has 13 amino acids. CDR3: CASSLGPNYEQYF. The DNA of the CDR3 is TGTGCCAGCAGTTTAGGGCCCAACTACGAGCAGTACTTC.

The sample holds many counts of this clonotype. DNA for the CDR3: TGCGCCAGCAGCTTTGACCTTAGCGGGGCCTCGGCCTACGAGCAGTACTTC. Amino acids: CASSFDLSGASAYEQYF. This rearrangement joins TRBV5-1 to TRBJ2-7; 8 bases align to TRBD2. Germline CDR1 is SGHRS and CDR2 is YFSETQ. This CDR3 is built from 17 residues. V lost 2 bases and J lost 2; bases outside the gene matches: 12.

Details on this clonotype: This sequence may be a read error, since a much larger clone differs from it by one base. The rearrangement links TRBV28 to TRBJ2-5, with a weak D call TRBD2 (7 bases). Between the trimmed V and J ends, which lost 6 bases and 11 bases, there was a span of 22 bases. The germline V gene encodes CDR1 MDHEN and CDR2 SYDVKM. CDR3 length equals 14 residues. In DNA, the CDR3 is TGTGCCAGCAGCCAAAGGGGGGGTCAGGTTGAGCAGTACTTC. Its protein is CASSQRGGQVEQYF.

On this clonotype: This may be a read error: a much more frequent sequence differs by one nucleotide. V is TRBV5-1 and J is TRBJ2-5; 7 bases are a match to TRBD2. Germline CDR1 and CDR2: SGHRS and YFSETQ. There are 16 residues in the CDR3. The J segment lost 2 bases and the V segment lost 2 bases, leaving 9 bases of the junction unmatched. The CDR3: CASSLLTWGGQETQYF. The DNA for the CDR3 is TGCGCCAGCAGCTTACTGACCTGGGGGGGTCAAGAGACCCAGTACTTC.

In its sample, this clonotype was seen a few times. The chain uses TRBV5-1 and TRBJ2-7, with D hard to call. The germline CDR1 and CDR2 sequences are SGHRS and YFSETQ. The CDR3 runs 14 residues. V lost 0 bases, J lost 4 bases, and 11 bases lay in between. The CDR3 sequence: CASSLESAGYEQYF. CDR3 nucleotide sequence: TGCGCCAGCAGCTTGGAGTCGGCCGGTTACGAGCAGTACTTC.

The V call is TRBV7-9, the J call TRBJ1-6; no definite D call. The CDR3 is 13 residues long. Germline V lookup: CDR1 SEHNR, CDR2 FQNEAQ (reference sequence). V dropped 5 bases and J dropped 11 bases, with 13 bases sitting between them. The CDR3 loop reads CASSNGEIPPLHF. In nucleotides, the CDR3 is TGTGCCAGCAGCAATGGTGAAATCCCACCCCTCCACTTT.

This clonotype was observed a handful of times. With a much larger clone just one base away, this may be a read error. CDR3 loop: CSAQDRGNYEQCF. CDR3 coding DNA: TGCAGCGCACAAGACAGGGGTAACTACGAGCAGTGCTTC. The chain recombines TRBV29-1 with TRBJ2-7; 8 bases are shared with TRBD1. The CDR3 runs 13 residues. The germline V gene encodes CDR1 SQVTM and CDR2 ANQGSEA.

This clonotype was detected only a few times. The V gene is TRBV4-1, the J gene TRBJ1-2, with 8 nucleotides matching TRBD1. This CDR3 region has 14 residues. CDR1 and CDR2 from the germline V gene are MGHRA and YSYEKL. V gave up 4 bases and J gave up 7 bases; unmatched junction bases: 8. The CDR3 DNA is TGCGCCAGCAGCCTTGGACAGGGTTCTGGTGGCTACACCTTC. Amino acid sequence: CASSLGQGSGGYTF.

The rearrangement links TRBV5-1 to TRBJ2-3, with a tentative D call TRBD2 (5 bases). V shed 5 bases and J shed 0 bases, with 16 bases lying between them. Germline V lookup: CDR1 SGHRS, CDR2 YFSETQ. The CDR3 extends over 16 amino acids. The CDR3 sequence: CASRGVSGPSTDTQYF. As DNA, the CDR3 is TGCGCCAGCAGAGGAGTAAGCGGACCCAGCACAGATACGCAGTATTTT.